This passage covers 18 T cell receptor beta chains from one sample sequenced in a study of blood T cell repertoires in COVID-19 (TCRdb year 2020). Library construction relied on the immunoSEQ multiplex PCR assay. Sourced from immuneACCESS, this table was stored by TCRdb with only in-frame sequences that have V and J called. A share of the clones is absent; for the studies checked, an unresolved V gene accounts for under half, and the remainder has no known explanation. The sample table holds around 130,000 clones, of which roughly 80% were seen once. Jointly, the top ten make up about an eighth of the sample. Sequencing used peripheral blood. All receptors come from a woman in her twenties or thirties who had recovered from COVID-19.

This clone appeared a few times. CDR3 amino acids: CASSGTSGTADTQYF. In DNA, the CDR3 is TGTGCCAGCAGCGGGACTAGCGGGACTGCAGATACGCAGTATTTT. The chain recombines TRBV9 with TRBJ2-3; 12 bases map to TRBD2. The CDR3 length is 15 residues. The germline V gene encodes CDR1 SGDLS and CDR2 YYNGEE. Unmatched junction bases numbered 3, after V lost 3 bases and J lost 4 bases.

The chain is built from TRBV24-1 and TRBJ2-7, with 8 nucleotides matching TRBD1. The CDR3 contains 15 residues. V lost 7 bases and J lost 3; bases outside the gene matches: 10. The germline gives CDR1 KGHDR, CDR2 SFDVKD. In DNA form, the CDR3 reads TGTGCCACCAGCCGAGGACAGGGTGATCTCTACGAGCAGTACTTC. The encoded protein is CATSRGQGDLYEQYF.

The chain employs TRBV10-3 and TRBJ1-2; D possibly corresponds to TRBD1 (5 bases). The V end was cut by 3 bases, the J end by 4 bases, with 9 bases between. Germline assignment: CDR1 ENHRY and CDR2 SYGVKD. This CDR3 spans 13 amino acids. The CDR3 bases are TGTGCCATCAGTGAACAGGCTGGCTATGGCTACACCTTC. It encodes CAISEQAGYGYTF.

This clone has a handful of counts. V gene TRBV6-5 combines with J gene TRBJ1-1, with D perhaps matching TRBD1 (5 bases). V lost 7 bases and J 1 base, leaving 10 bases between the germline ends. This CDR3 contains 13 residues. Germline loops: CDR1 MNHEY, CDR2 SVGAGI. Here the CDR3 DNA reads TGTGCCAGCACCGGACATCAGAACACTGAAGCTTTCTTT. Its protein product is CASTGHQNTEAFF.

This clone showed up just a few times. This chain links TRBV5-8 with TRBJ1-1, with 9 bases matching TRBD1. Germline V lookup: CDR1 SGHTS, CDR2 YDEGEE. The CDR3 has 15 residues. V shed 3 bases and J 6 bases; nucleotides not matched to a gene: 9. The CDR3 DNA reads as TGTGCCAGCAGCTCATGGACAGGGGATAAAGCTGAAGCTTTCTTT. It encodes CASSSWTGDKAEAFF.

CDR3 in amino acids: CASSTLPTGGDGYTF. CDR3 bases: TGTGCCAGCAGCACCCTCCCAACAGGGGGCGATGGCTACACCTTC. The chain uses TRBV5-5 and TRBJ1-2, with 9 bases matching TRBD1. The CDR3 runs 15 residues. Germline V lookup: CDR1 SGHKS, CDR2 YYEKEE (reference sequence). After removal of 4 bases from V and 6 bases from J, the junction contained 10 bases not matched to a gene.

This chain links TRBV5-4 with TRBJ2-5; TRBD2 agrees at 8 bases. J gave up 5 bases and V 2 bases, and 5 bases lay outside the gene matches. From germline, CDR1 is SGHNT and CDR2 YYREEE (reference sequence). The CDR3 sequence is 14 residues long. The CDR3 spells CASSFLAGGETQYF. The DNA for the CDR3 is TGTGCCAGCAGCTTCCTAGCGGGCGGGGAGACCCAGTACTTC.

This chain joins TRBV19 and TRBJ2-3, with 9 bases that match TRBD2. The V gene end was trimmed by 1 base and the J gene end by 3 bases; junction bases not matched to a gene: 11. The germline V gene has CDR1 LNHDA and CDR2 SQIVND (reference sequence). This CDR3 is 18 amino acids long. The chain's CDR3 is CASSIGAVAGAHTDTQYF. The CDR3 DNA is TGTGCCAGTAGTATAGGGGCGGTAGCGGGAGCTCATACAGATACGCAGTATTTT.

V usage is TRBV5-4 and J usage is TRBJ2-2; 9 bases match TRBD2. Germline trimming cut 4 bases from V and 1 base from J; bases unmatched to any gene: 5. The CDR3 is made up of 16 amino acids. The germline CDR1 and CDR2 sequences are SGHNT and YYREEE (reference sequence). The CDR3, as DNA: TGTGCCAGCAGCCCTGGACTAGCGCTGAACACCGGGGAGCTGTTTTTT. Translating it yields CASSPGLALNTGELFF.

This clone was observed once. V gene TRBV5-6 combines with J gene TRBJ2-3, with 10 bases lining up with TRBD2. This CDR3 spans 18 amino acids. The J segment lost 6 bases and the V segment lost 4 bases, leaving 17 bases of the junction unmatched. The V gene's germline CDR1 is SGHDT and CDR2 YYEEEE. The CDR3 DNA sequence: TGTGCCAGCAGCCCCCCACTGCTGAGCGGGGGGGCCTCTGATACGCAGTATTTT. Its protein is CASSPPLLSGGASDTQYF. The full variable domain, with the rest looked up from reference TRBV5-6 and TRBJ2-3, is DAGVTQSPTHLIKTRGQQVTLRCSPKSGHDTVSWYQQALGQGPQFIFQYYEEEERQRGNFPDRFSGHQFPNYSSELNVNALLLGDSALYLCASSPPLLSGGASDTQYFGPGTRLTVL.

This rearrangement joins TRBV28 to TRBJ1-5; maybe TRBD1 (5 bases). With 3 bases removed from V and 1 base from J, the gap between germline ends came to 10 bases. The length of the CDR3 is 15 residues. Germline V CDR1 and CDR2: MDHEN, SYDVKM. CDR3 sequence reads: CASSLAGLSNQPQHF. The CDR3 DNA is TGTGCCAGCAGTTTGGCAGGGTTGAGCAATCAGCCCCAGCATTTT.

The chain combines TRBV7-8 with TRBJ2-2; 10 bases align to TRBD1. CDR1 and CDR2 (germline): SGHVS, FQNEAQ. The CDR3 sequence is 16 residues long. V shed 5 bases, J shed 4 bases, and the junction held 7 bases outside the gene matches. CDR3 sequence: CASSLSTGGSTGELFF. CDR3 sequence (DNA): TGTGCCAGCAGCCTATCGACAGGGGGCAGCACCGGGGAGCTGTTTTTT.

This chain joins TRBV6-1 and TRBJ1-3; weak D call: TRBD1 (6 bases). The germline V gene encodes CDR1 MNHNS and CDR2 SASEGT. The CDR3 totals 15 residues. The V end was cut by 0 bases, the J end by 2 bases, with 8 bases between. This CDR3 is CASSEASGAGNTIYF. CDR3 DNA sequence: TGTGCCAGCAGTGAAGCATCAGGGGCTGGAAACACCATATATTTT.

The CDR3 here is CATRGEGGRTEAFF. The CDR3 nucleotides are TGTGCCACCAGGGGGGAGGGGGGCAGGACTGAAGCTTTCTTT. The chain employs TRBV15 and TRBJ1-1; perhaps TRBD1 as D (6 bases). Germline V gene data show CDR1 as LNHNV and CDR2 as YYDKDF (reference sequence). V shed 6 bases and J shed 5 bases, with 16 bases lying between them. The CDR3 is 14 amino acids.

A single count supports this clone. The rearrangement links TRBV27 to TRBJ2-3; D may be TRBD1 (5 bases). The V end lost 7 bases, the J end lost 0 bases, and 17 bases lay between the germline ends. CDR1 and CDR2 from the germline V gene are MNHEY and SMNVEV (reference sequence). This CDR3 contains 16 residues. Written as DNA, the CDR3 is TGTGCCAGCATGCCCTTTCAGGGTTCAAGCACAGATACGCAGTATTTT. This sequence encodes CASMPFQGSSTDTQYF.

V gene TRBV5-5 combines with J gene TRBJ1-5; D may be TRBD1 (6 bases). V lost 0 bases, J lost 9 bases, and 16 bases lay in between. Per germline, CDR1 SGHKS and CDR2 YYEKEE (reference sequence). This CDR3 region has 15 residues. The DNA for the CDR3 is TGTGCCAGCAGCTTGGACCTGACAGGCCTTCGGCCCCAGCATTTT. It is translated as CASSLDLTGLRPQHF. Supplemented by reference TRBV5-5 and TRBJ1-5, the full variable domain reads DAGVTQSPTHLIKTRGQQVTLRCSPISGHKSVSWYQQVLGQGPQFIFQYYEKEERGRGNFPDRFSARQFPNYSSELNVNALLLGDSALYLCASSLDLTGLRPQHFGDGTRLSIL.

The table lists this clone with a few counts. CDR3: CASSLGANNEQFF. In DNA, the CDR3 is TGTGCCAGCAGCTTAGGGGCGAACAATGAGCAGTTCTTC. This sequence joins TRBV7-3 and TRBJ2-1; D is possibly TRBD1 (5 bases). Germline lookup yields CDR1 SGHTA and CDR2 FQGTGA. This CDR3 comprises 13 residues. V lost 2 bases and J lost 5, with 7 bases in between.

The V gene is TRBV7-8, the J gene TRBJ2-7; 12 bases map to TRBD2. The CDR3 runs to 15 residues. V was pared by 7 bases and J by 3 bases, with 7 bases of the junction left unmatched. Germline loops: CDR1 SGHVS, CDR2 FQNEAQ. The CDR3 sequence is CASTSGLAGIYEQYF. CDR3 sequence (DNA): TGTGCCAGCACCTCAGGACTAGCGGGAATCTACGAGCAGTACTTC.